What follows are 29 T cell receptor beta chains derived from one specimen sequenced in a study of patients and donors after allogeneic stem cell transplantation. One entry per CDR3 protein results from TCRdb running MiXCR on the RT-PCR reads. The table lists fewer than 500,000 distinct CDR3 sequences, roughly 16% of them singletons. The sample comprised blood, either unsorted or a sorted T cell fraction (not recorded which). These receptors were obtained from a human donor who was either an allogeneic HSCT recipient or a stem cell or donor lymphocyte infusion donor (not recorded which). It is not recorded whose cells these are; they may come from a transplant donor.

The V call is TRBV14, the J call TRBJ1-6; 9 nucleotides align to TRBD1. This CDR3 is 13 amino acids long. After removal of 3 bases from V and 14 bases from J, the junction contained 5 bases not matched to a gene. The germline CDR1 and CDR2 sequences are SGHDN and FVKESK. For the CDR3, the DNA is TGTGCCAGCAGCCATGGACAGGGGCTTTCCCTCCACTTT. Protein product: CASSHGQGLSLHF.

CDR3 region: CSASLLGGIGYGYTF. The CDR3 nucleotides read TGCAGTGCTAGCCTCCTAGGGGGCATAGGATATGGCTACACCTTC. The chain has TRBV20-1 and TRBJ1-2; 7 bases align to TRBD1. Losses at the gene ends were 3 bases for V and 5 bases for J; bases not matched to a gene: 12. The CDR3 runs 15 residues. The V gene's germline CDR1 is DFQATT and CDR2 SNEGSKA (reference sequence).

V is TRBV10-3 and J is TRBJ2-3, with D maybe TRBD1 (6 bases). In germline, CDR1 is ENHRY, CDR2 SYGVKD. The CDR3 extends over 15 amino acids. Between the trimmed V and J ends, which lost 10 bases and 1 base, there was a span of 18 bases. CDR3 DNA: TGTGCCACAACCCCATCAGGGGCCGGCACAGATACGCAGTATTTT. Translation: CATTPSGAGTDTQYF.

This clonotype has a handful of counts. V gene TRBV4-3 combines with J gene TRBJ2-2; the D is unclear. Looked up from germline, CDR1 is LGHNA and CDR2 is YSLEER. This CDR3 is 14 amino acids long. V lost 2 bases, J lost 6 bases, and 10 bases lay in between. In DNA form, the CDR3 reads TGCGCCAGCAGCCAAATAGAGTCCCCCGGGGAGCTGTTTTTT. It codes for CASSQIESPGELFF.

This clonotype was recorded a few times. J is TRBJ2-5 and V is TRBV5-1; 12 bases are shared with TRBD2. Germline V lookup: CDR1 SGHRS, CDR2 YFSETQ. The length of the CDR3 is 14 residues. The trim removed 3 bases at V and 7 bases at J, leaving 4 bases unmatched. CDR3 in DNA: TGCGCCAGCAGCTCCCCACTAGCGGGAGGGACCCAGTACTTC. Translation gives CASSSPLAGGTQYF.

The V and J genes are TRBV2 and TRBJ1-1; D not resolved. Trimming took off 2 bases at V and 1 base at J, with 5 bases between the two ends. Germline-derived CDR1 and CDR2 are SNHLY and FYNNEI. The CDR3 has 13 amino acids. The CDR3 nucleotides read TGTGCCAGCAGTGAAACAGCGAACACTGAAGCTTTCTTT. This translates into CASSETANTEAFF.

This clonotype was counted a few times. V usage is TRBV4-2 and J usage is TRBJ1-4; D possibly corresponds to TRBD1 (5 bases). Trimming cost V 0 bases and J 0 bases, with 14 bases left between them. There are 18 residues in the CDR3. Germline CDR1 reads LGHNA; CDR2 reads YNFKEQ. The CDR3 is CASSQDPGPTATNEKLFF. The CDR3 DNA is TGTGCCAGCAGCCAAGATCCCGGACCGACAGCAACTAATGAAAAACTGTTTTTT.

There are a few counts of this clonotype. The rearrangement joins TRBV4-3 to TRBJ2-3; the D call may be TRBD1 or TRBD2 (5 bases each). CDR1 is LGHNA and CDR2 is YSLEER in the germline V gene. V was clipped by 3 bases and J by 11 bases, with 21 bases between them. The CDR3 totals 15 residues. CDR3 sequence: CASSQEAFRGVRQYF. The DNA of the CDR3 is TGCGCCAGCAGCCAGGAAGCTTTTAGAGGGGTGAGGCAGTATTTT.

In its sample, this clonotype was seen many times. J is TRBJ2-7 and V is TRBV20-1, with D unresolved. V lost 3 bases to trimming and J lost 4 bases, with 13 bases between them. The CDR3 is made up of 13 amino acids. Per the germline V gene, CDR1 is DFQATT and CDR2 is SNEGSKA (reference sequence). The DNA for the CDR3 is TGCAGTGCTAGCACTATATCCGTGTACGAGCAGTACTTC. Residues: CSASTISVYEQYF.

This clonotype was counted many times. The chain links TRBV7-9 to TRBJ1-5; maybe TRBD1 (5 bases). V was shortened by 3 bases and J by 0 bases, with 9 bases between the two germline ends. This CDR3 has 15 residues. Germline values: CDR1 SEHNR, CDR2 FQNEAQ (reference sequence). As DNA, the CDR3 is TGTGCCAGCAGCTTGGGGGAAATTAGCAATCAGCCCCAGCATTTT. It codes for CASSLGEISNQPQHF.

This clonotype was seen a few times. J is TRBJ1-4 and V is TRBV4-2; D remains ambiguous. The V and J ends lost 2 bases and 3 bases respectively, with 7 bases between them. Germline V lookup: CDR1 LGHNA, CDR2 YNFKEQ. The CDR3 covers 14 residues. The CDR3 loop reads CASSQWQPNEKLFF. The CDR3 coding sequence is TGTGCCAGCAGCCAATGGCAGCCTAATGAAAAACTGTTTTTT.

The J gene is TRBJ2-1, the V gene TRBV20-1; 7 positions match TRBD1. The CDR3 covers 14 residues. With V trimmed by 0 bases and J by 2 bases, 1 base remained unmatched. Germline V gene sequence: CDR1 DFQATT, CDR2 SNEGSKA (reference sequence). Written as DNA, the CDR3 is TGCAGTGCTAGAGATGGGACAGCCTACAATGAGCAGTTCTTC. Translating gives CSARDGTAYNEQFF.

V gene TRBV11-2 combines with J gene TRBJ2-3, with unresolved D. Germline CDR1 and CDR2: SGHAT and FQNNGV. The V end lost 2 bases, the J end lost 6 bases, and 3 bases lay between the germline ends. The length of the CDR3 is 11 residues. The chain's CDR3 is CASSLYDTQYF. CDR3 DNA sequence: TGTGCCAGCAGCTTATACGATACGCAGTATTTT.

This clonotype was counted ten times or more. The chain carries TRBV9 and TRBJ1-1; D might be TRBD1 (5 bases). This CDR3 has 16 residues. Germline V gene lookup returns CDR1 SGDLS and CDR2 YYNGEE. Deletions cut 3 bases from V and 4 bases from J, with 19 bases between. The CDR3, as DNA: TGTGCCAGCAGCGGCCCGGGACCTACATCGGGCACTGAAGCTTTCTTT. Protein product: CASSGPGPTSGTEAFF.

Here the CDR3 reads CASRSVGGALGEQYF. As DNA, the CDR3 is TGTGCCAGCCGTTCGGTGGGGGGCGCGCTGGGCGAGCAGTACTTC. The chain uses TRBV6-5 and TRBJ2-7; D is perhaps TRBD1 or TRBD2 (6 bases each). There are 15 residues in the CDR3. V shed 8 bases and J shed 6 bases, with 23 bases lying between them. Germline assignment: CDR1 MNHEY and CDR2 SVGAGI.

The CDR3 sequence: CASRGGIYAFF. The CDR3 DNA is TGTGCCTCAAGGGGAGGGATTTACGCTTTCTTT. This chain uses TRBV6-1 with TRBJ1-1; weak D call: TRBD1 (5 bases). The CDR3 length is 11 residues. Germline CDR1 is MNHNS and CDR2 is SASEGT. V lost 11 bases, J lost 11 bases, and 18 bases lay in between.

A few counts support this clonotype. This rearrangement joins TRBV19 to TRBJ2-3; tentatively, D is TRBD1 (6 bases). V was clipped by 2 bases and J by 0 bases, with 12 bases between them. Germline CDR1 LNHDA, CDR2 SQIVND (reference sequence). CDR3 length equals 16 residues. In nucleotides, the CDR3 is TGTGCCAGTAGTATATCAGGGGCCACTAGCACAGATACGCAGTATTTT. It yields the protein CASSISGATSTDTQYF.

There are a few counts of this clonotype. CDR3 protein: CASSPLRSTYNEQFF. CDR3 coding DNA: TGTGCCAGCAGTCCCCTGAGAAGCACCTACAATGAGCAGTTCTTC. This sequence joins TRBV27 and TRBJ2-1; D is unresolved. V lost 5 bases and J lost 2, with 13 bases in between. CDR1 is MNHEY, CDR2 SMNVEV, per germline (reference sequence). The CDR3 is 15 residues long.

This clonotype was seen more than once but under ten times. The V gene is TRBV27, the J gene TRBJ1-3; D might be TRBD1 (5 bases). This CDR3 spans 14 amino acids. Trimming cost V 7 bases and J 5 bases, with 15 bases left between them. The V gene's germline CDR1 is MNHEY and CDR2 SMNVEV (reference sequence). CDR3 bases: TGTGCCAGCACCTCATTGGGGCAGCGAAACACCATATATTTT. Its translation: CASTSLGQRNTIYF.

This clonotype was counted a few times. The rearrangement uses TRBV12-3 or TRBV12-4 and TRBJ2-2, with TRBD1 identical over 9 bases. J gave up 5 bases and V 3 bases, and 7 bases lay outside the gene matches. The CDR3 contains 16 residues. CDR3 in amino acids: CASSLGDRAWTGELFF. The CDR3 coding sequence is TGTGCCAGCAGTTTGGGGGACAGGGCGTGGACCGGGGAGCTGTTTTTT.

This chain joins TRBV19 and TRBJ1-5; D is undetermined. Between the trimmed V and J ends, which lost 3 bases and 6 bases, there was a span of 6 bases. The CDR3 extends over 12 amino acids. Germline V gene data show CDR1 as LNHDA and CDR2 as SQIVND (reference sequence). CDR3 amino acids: CASSMTGQPQHF. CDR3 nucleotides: TGTGCCAGTAGTATGACGGGTCAGCCCCAGCATTTT.

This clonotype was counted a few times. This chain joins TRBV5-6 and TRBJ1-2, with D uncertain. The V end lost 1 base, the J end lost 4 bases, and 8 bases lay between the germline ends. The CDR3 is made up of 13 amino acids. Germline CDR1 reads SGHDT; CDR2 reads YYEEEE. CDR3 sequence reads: CASSLRGPYGYTF. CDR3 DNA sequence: TGTGCCAGCAGCTTGAGAGGGCCCTATGGCTACACCTTC.

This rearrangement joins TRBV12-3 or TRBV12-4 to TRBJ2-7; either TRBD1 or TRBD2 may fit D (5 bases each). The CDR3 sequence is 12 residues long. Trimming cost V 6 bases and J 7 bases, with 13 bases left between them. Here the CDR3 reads CASSWGWVEQYF. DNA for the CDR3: TGTGCCAGCAGCTGGGGGTGGGTAGAGCAGTACTTC.

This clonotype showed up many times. In DNA form, the CDR3 reads TGCGCCAGCAGCTTGGTGCCAGGGGGGTACACTGAAGCTTTCTTT. Protein sequence: CASSLVPGGYTEAFF. The chain has TRBV5-1 and TRBJ1-1; 7 bases match TRBD1. The CDR3 is 15 residues long. The germline V gene has CDR1 SGHRS and CDR2 YFSETQ. The J segment lost 3 bases and the V segment lost 0 bases, leaving 5 bases of the junction unmatched.

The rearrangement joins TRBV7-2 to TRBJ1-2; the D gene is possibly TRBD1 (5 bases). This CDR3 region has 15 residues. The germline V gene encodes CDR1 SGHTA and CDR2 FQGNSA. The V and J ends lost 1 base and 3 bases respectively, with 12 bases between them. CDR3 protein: CASSLVGAADYGYTF. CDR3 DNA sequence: TGTGCCAGCAGCTTAGTTGGGGCCGCGGACTATGGCTACACCTTC.

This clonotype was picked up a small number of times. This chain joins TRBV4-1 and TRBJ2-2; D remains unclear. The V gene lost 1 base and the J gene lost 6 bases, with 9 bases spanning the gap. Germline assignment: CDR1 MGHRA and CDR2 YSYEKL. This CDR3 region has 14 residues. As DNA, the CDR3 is TGCGCCAGCAGCCAAGGGCCTGGCTCCGGGGAGCTGTTTTTT. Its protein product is CASSQGPGSGELFF.

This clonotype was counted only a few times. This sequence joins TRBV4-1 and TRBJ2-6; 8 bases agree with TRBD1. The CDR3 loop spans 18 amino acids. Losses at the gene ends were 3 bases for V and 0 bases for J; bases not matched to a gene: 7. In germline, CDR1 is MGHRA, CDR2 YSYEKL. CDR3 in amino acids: CASSHTGTGNSGANVLTF. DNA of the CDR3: TGCGCCAGCAGCCACACCGGGACAGGAAACTCTGGGGCCAACGTCCTGACTTTC.

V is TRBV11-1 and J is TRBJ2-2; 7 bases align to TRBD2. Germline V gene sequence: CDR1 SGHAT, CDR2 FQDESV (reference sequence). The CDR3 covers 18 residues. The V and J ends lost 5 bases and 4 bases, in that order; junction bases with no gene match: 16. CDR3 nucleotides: TGTGCCAGCAGCCCTTTTACCAGGACTAGTCGGATCACCGGGGAGCTGTTTTTT. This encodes CASSPFTRTSRITGELFF.

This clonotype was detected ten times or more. CDR3 sequence reads: CASRTGVGQETQYF. The CDR3 region has the DNA TGTGCCAGCAGGACAGGGGTTGGGCAAGAGACCCAGTACTTC. The V call is TRBV12-3 or TRBV12-4, the J call TRBJ2-5, with TRBD1 identical over 8 bases. CDR3 length equals 14 residues. V shed 6 bases and J 2 bases; nucleotides not matched to a gene: 5.